This T cell receptor beta chain was identified in a study of blood T cell repertoires in COVID-19. Germline CDR1 SGHNT, CDR2 YENEEA. V shed 6 bases and J shed 2 bases, with 10 bases lying between them. The CDR3 runs to 14 residues. The repertoire was sequenced with immunoSEQ multiplex PCR; TCRdb's copy has only in-frame clones and lacks some. Here the sample spans some 250,000 clones, around 88% being singletons. The specimen sequenced was peripheral blood. The TCR originated in a woman aged 25 to 39 who had recovered from COVID-19. The V and J genes are TRBV11-3 and TRBJ2-2, with D possibly being TRBD1 (6 bases). CDR3 nucleotides: TGTGCCAGCAGTGGACAGCCAAACACCGGGGAGCTGTTTTTT. It specifies CASSGQPNTGELFF. Together with reference TRBV11-3 and TRBJ2-2, the CDR3 gives the full variable domain: EAGVVQSPRYKIIEKKQPVAFWCNPISGHNTLYWYLQNLGQGPELLIRYENEEAVDDSQLPKDRFSAERLKGVDSTLKIQPAELGDSAVYLCASSGQPNTGELFFGEGSRLTVL.